Only one count was recorded for the clone carrying this T cell receptor beta chain. Sequencing used immunoSEQ multiplex PCR; TCRdb keeps in-frame clones, though not all of them. Of around 600,000 clones listed, less than 98% are singletons. This entry belongs to a study of shared clonotypes between healthy human individuals. V was trimmed by 6 bases and J by 12 bases, leaving 20 bases between them. The CDR3 sequence is 14 residues long. Per germline, CDR1 SNHLY and CDR2 FYNNEI. This clonotype was sampled from a woman in her thirties in good health. The chain links TRBV2 to TRBJ1-4; maybe TRBD1 (6 bases). The sequenced sample consisted of naive CD4+ T cells sorted from blood. Subset defined: CD45RA+ positively selected. The DNA of the CDR3 is TGTGCCAGCAGGCTGGACAGTTTGAGTAGGGAACTGTTTTTT. Translation gives CASRLDSLSRELFF.